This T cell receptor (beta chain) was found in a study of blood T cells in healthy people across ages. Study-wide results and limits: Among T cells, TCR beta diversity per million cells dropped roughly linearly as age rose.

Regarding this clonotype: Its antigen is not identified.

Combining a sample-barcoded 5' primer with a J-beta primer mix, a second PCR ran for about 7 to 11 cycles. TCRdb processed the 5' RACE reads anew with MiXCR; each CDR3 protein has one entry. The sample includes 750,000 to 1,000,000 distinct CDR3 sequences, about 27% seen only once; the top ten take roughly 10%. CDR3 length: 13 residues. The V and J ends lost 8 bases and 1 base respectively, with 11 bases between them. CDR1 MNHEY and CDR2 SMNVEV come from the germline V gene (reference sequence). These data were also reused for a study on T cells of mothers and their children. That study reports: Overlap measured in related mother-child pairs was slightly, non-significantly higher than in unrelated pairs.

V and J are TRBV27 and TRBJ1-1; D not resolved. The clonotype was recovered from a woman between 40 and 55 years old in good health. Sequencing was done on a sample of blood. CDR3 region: CASWFRTNTEAFF. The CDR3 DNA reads TGTGCCAGCTGGTTCCGGACGAACACTGAAGCTTTCTTT.